The rows below give T cell receptor beta chains drawn from one sample of a study of blood T cell repertoires in COVID-19. Sequencing used immunoSEQ multiplex PCR; TCRdb keeps in-frame clones, though not all of them. The sample carries about 55,000 clones, about 87% recorded once. The sequenced sample consisted of peripheral blood. All receptors come from a man aged 55-75 years with acute or convalescent COVID-19. Both conserved end residues are part of each CDR3. Fields, in order: V gene, J gene, CDR3 protein.

v_gene: TRBV5-8; j_gene: TRBJ2-2; CDR3aa: CASSLPRDRGSTGELFF
v_gene: TRBV29-1; j_gene: TRBJ2-2; CDR3aa: CSVEIAGSIGELFF
v_gene: TRBV24-1; j_gene: TRBJ1-5; CDR3aa: CATSDPGGNQPQHF
v_gene: TRBV7-9; j_gene: TRBJ2-2; CDR3aa: CASSSVRLAGTNTGELFF
v_gene: TRBV5-1; j_gene: TRBJ1-1; CDR3aa: CASSLTGPEAFF
v_gene: TRBV12-3/TRBV12-4; j_gene: TRBJ2-5; CDR3aa: CASSRGETQYF
v_gene: TRBV5-1; j_gene: TRBJ2-3; CDR3aa: CASSFSGSTDTQYF
v_gene: TRBV30; j_gene: TRBJ1-2; CDR3aa: CAWSGQGLPYTF
v_gene: TRBV7-9; j_gene: TRBJ1-5; CDR3aa: CASSPGQPGQPQHF
v_gene: TRBV4-1; j_gene: TRBJ2-1; CDR3aa: CASRPGAGGYNEQFF
v_gene: TRBV18; j_gene: TRBJ1-3; CDR3aa: CASSPIGTRDLSGNTIYF
v_gene: TRBV11-3; j_gene: TRBJ2-7; CDR3aa: CASSFSLDEQYF
v_gene: TRBV6-2/TRBV6-3; j_gene: TRBJ1-5; CDR3aa: CASSWERQGLSNQPQHF
v_gene: TRBV5-6; j_gene: TRBJ2-7; CDR3aa: CASSWGLAGGPYEQYF